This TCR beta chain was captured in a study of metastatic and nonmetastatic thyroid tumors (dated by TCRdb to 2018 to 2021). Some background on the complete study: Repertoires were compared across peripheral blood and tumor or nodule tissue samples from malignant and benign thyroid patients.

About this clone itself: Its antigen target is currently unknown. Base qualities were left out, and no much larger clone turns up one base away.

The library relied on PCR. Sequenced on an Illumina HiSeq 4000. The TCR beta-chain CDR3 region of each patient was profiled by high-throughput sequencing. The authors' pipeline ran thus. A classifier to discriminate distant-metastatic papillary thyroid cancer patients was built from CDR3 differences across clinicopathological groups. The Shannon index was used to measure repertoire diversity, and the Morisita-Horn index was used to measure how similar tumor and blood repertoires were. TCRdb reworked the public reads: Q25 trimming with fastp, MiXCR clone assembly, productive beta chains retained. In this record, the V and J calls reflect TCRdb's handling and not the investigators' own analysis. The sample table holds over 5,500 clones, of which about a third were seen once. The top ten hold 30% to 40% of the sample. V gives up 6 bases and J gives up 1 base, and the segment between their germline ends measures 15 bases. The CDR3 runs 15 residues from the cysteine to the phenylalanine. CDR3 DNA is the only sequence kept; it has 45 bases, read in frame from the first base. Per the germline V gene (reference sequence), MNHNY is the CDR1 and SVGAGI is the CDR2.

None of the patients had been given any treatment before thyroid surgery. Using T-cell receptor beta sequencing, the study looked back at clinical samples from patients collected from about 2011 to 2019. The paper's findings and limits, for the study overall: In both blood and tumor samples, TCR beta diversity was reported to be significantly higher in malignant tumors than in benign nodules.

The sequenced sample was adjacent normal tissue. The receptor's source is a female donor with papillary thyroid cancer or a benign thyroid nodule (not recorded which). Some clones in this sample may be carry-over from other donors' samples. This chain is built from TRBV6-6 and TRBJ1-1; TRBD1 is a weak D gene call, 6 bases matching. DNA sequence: TGTGCCAGCAGGCTTACCGTGACAGGGAACACTGAAGCTTTCTTT. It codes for CASRLTVTGNTEAFF.